These T cell receptor beta chains were read from a single sample in a study of Ad26.COV2.S vaccination and SARS-CoV-2 variants. Clones were sequenced by immunoSEQ multiplex PCR, and TCRdb holds only the in-frame ones, with some missing. The table includes about 400,000 clones, 70% to 90% detected once. Source: peripheral blood, taken in a trial of Ad26.COV2.S vaccine versus placebo. These receptors all come from a person between 18 and 60 years old who received the Ad26.COV2.S COVID-19 vaccine or a placebo. Each CDR3 is given with its conserved first and last residue. The D gene is left open where the match is weak. Some rows mark clone size as missing; the rest say once, few, many or name a class of expanded clone.

J gene: TRBJ1-1
V gene: TRBV15
D gene: NA
CDR3 length: 17
clone size: NA
CDR3 protein: CATSSPHRTDMNTEAFF
CDR3 DNA: TGTGCCACCAGCAGTCCCCACCGGACTGACATGAACACTGAAGCTTTCTTT

J gene: TRBJ1-2
V gene: TRBV6-5
D gene: TRBD1
CDR3 length: 14
clone size: NA
CDR3 protein: CASSPDEGASGYTF
CDR3 DNA: TGTGCCAGCAGCCCGGATGAGGGGGCGAGTGGCTACACCTTC

J gene: TRBJ2-3
V gene: TRBV4-1
D gene: NA
CDR3 length: 16
clone size: NA
CDR3 protein: CASSQRVLARTDTQYF
CDR3 DNA: TGCGCCAGCAGCCAAAGGGTCCTAGCCCGCACAGATACGCAGTATTTT

J gene: TRBJ1-1
V gene: TRBV30
D gene: TRBD1
CDR3 length: 14
clone size: NA
CDR3 protein: CAWSVGTGNTEAFF
CDR3 DNA: TGTGCCTGGAGTGTCGGGACAGGGAACACTGAAGCTTTCTTT

J gene: TRBJ2-2
V gene: TRBV7-2
D gene: NA
CDR3 length: 16
clone size: NA
CDR3 protein: CASSLLGGLNTGELFF
CDR3 DNA: TGTGCCAGCAGCCTTCTAGGGGGACTGAACACCGGGGAGCTGTTTTTT

J gene: TRBJ1-6
V gene: TRBV7-2
D gene: NA
CDR3 length: 15
clone size: NA
CDR3 protein: CASSWSTGPASPLHF
CDR3 DNA: TGTGCCAGCAGCTGGAGCACAGGTCCAGCTTCACCCCTCCACTTT

J gene: TRBJ1-1
V gene: TRBV7-9
D gene: NA
CDR3 length: 15
clone size: NA
CDR3 protein: CASRHKQNPNTEAFF
CDR3 DNA: TGTGCCAGCAGACATAAACAAAACCCGAACACTGAAGCTTTCTTT

J gene: TRBJ2-7
V gene: TRBV28
D gene: NA
CDR3 length: 12
clone size: NA
CDR3 protein: CASSSGSYEQYF
CDR3 DNA: TGTGCCAGCAGTTCAGGGAGCTACGAGCAGTACTTC

J gene: TRBJ2-2
V gene: TRBV19
D gene: TRBD2
CDR3 length: 14
clone size: once
CDR3 protein: CASRGLANTGELFF
CDR3 DNA: TGTGCCAGTAGGGGACTAGCGAACACCGGGGAGCTGTTTTTT

J gene: TRBJ2-2
V gene: TRBV7-9
D gene: TRBD1
CDR3 length: 16
clone size: NA
CDR3 protein: CASSLGSGQEAGELFF
CDR3 DNA: TGTGCCAGCAGCTTAGGATCCGGACAGGAGGCCGGGGAGCTGTTTTTT

J gene: TRBJ1-1
V gene: TRBV18
D gene: NA
CDR3 length: 15
clone size: NA
CDR3 protein: CASSPDGQLNTEAFF
CDR3 DNA: TGTGCCAGCTCACCGGACGGGCAGTTGAACACTGAAGCTTTCTTT

J gene: TRBJ1-2
V gene: TRBV27
D gene: TRBD1
CDR3 length: 14
clone size: NA
CDR3 protein: CASSRQGWNYGYTF
CDR3 DNA: TGTGCCAGCAGTAGACAGGGGTGGAACTATGGCTACACCTTC

J gene: TRBJ2-1
V gene: TRBV10-3
D gene: TRBD2
CDR3 length: 14
clone size: NA
CDR3 protein: CAIRSSGGDNEQFF
CDR3 DNA: TGTGCCATCAGATCTAGCGGGGGGGACAATGAGCAGTTCTTC

J gene: TRBJ2-7
V gene: TRBV13
D gene: TRBD1
CDR3 length: 15
clone size: NA
CDR3 protein: CASRQTGGDSYEQYF
CDR3 DNA: TGTGCCAGCAGGCAGACAGGGGGTGATTCCTACGAGCAGTACTTC

J gene: TRBJ2-2
V gene: TRBV28
D gene: NA
CDR3 length: 15
clone size: once
CDR3 protein: CASSLQGPNTGELFF
CDR3 DNA: TGTGCCAGCAGTTTACAGGGGCCAAACACCGGGGAGCTGTTTTTT

J gene: TRBJ1-3
V gene: TRBV3-1/TRBV3-2
D gene: NA
CDR3 length: 16
clone size: NA
CDR3 protein: CASSQGPLFSGNTIYF
CDR3 DNA: TGTGCCAGCAGCCAAGGGCCCCTCTTCTCTGGAAACACCATATATTTT

J gene: TRBJ1-5
V gene: TRBV11-2
D gene: NA
CDR3 length: 14
clone size: NA
CDR3 protein: CASSLGPGYQPQHF
CDR3 DNA: TGTGCCAGCAGCTTAGGCCCGGGGTATCAGCCCCAGCATTTT

J gene: TRBJ1-6
V gene: TRBV5-1
D gene: NA
CDR3 length: 17
clone size: few
CDR3 protein: CASSLGGQPAGSGPLHF
CDR3 DNA: TGCGCCAGCAGCTTGGGAGGACAGCCTGCCGGGTCGGGACCCCTCCACTTT

J gene: TRBJ1-2
V gene: TRBV27
D gene: NA
CDR3 length: 12
clone size: NA
CDR3 protein: CASGRTGDGYTF
CDR3 DNA: TGTGCCAGCGGCCGGACCGGGGATGGCTACACCTTC

J gene: TRBJ2-1
V gene: TRBV5-6
D gene: TRBD2
CDR3 length: 15
clone size: NA
CDR3 protein: CASSPLDSGNNEQFF
CDR3 DNA: TGTGCCAGCAGCCCCCTTGATAGCGGGAACAATGAGCAGTTCTTC

J gene: TRBJ2-5
V gene: TRBV30
D gene: TRBD1
CDR3 length: 13
clone size: NA
CDR3 protein: CAWEGALGETQYF
CDR3 DNA: TGTGCCTGGGAGGGGGCGCTGGGAGAGACCCAGTACTTC

J gene: TRBJ2-2
V gene: TRBV19
D gene: TRBD1
CDR3 length: 16
clone size: NA
CDR3 protein: CASSADTGGNTGELFF
CDR3 DNA: TGTGCCAGTAGTGCGGATACAGGGGGAAACACCGGGGAGCTGTTTTTT

J gene: TRBJ2-1
V gene: TRBV3-1/TRBV3-2
D gene: TRBD1
CDR3 length: 16
clone size: NA
CDR3 protein: CASSHVGQGIENEQFF
CDR3 DNA: TGTGCCAGCAGCCACGTAGGACAGGGAATCGAAAATGAGCAGTTCTTC

J gene: TRBJ2-7
V gene: TRBV11-2
D gene: NA
CDR3 length: 15
clone size: once
CDR3 protein: CASSSNRGFGGEQYF
CDR3 DNA: TGTGCCAGCAGCTCCAACCGAGGGTTTGGGGGCGAGCAGTACTTC

J gene: TRBJ1-6
V gene: TRBV7-2
D gene: NA
CDR3 length: 14
clone size: NA
CDR3 protein: CASSLVPENSPLHF
CDR3 DNA: TGTGCCAGCAGCTTAGTTCCCGAAAATTCACCCCTCCACTTT

J gene: TRBJ2-7
V gene: TRBV4-3
D gene: NA
CDR3 length: 15
clone size: NA
CDR3 protein: CASSQETGIGYEQYF
CDR3 DNA: TGCGCCAGCAGCCAAGAAACAGGGATAGGGTACGAGCAGTACTTC

J gene: TRBJ1-1
V gene: TRBV19
D gene: NA
CDR3 length: 13
clone size: NA
CDR3 protein: CASSMTVNTEAFF
CDR3 DNA: TGTGCCAGTAGTATGACGGTAAACACTGAAGCTTTCTTT

J gene: TRBJ2-2
V gene: TRBV7-2
D gene: NA
CDR3 length: 17
clone size: NA
CDR3 protein: CASSLVPQATYSGELFF
CDR3 DNA: TGTGCCAGCAGCTTAGTTCCCCAGGCCACCTACAGCGGGGAGCTGTTTTTT

J gene: TRBJ1-5
V gene: TRBV18
D gene: TRBD1
CDR3 length: 14
clone size: once
CDR3 protein: CASSPTGEGQPQHF
CDR3 DNA: TGTGCCAGCTCACCGACAGGGGAGGGCCAGCCCCAGCATTTT

J gene: TRBJ2-5
V gene: TRBV7-8
D gene: TRBD1
CDR3 length: 15
clone size: NA
CDR3 protein: CASSRDRGSIETQYF
CDR3 DNA: TGTGCCAGCAGCCGAGACAGGGGGTCTATCGAGACCCAGTACTTC

J gene: TRBJ2-3
V gene: TRBV9
D gene: TRBD1
CDR3 length: 14
clone size: NA
CDR3 protein: CASSERQGADTQYF
CDR3 DNA: TGTGCCAGCAGCGAGCGACAGGGGGCAGATACGCAGTATTTT

J gene: TRBJ1-3
V gene: TRBV10-3
D gene: NA
CDR3 length: 15
clone size: NA
CDR3 protein: CAISDSRRSGNTIYF
CDR3 DNA: TGTGCCATCAGTGATTCGAGGCGATCTGGAAACACCATATATTTT

J gene: TRBJ2-5
V gene: TRBV4-1
D gene: NA
CDR3 length: 15
clone size: NA
CDR3 protein: CASSQDKGVRETQYF
CDR3 DNA: TGCGCCAGCAGCCAAGATAAGGGGGTTAGGGAGACCCAGTACTTC

J gene: TRBJ2-7
V gene: TRBV9
D gene: TRBD1
CDR3 length: 18
clone size: NA
CDR3 protein: CASSVAQYPAGGLYEQYF
CDR3 DNA: TGTGCCAGCAGCGTAGCCCAGTATCCGGCAGGGGGCCTCTACGAGCAGTACTTC

J gene: TRBJ1-2
V gene: TRBV2
D gene: TRBD1
CDR3 length: 14
clone size: NA
CDR3 protein: CASRKDIGGVGYTF
CDR3 DNA: TGTGCCAGCAGGAAAGACATAGGGGGCGTCGGCTACACCTTC

J gene: TRBJ2-2
V gene: TRBV5-1
D gene: NA
CDR3 length: 16
clone size: NA
CDR3 protein: CASSLEEARRGGELFF
CDR3 DNA: TGCGCCAGCAGCTTGGAGGAGGCCAGACGAGGAGGGGAGCTGTTTTTT

J gene: TRBJ2-1
V gene: TRBV27
D gene: TRBD2
CDR3 length: 16
clone size: NA
CDR3 protein: CASSSLVGLIHNEQFF
CDR3 DNA: TGTGCCAGCAGTTCCCTAGTGGGACTAATCCACAATGAGCAGTTCTTC

J gene: TRBJ2-1
V gene: TRBV4-1
D gene: NA
CDR3 length: 16
clone size: NA
CDR3 protein: CASSQDSAGRYNEQFF
CDR3 DNA: TGCGCCAGCAGCCAAGATTCCGCAGGGCGCTACAATGAGCAGTTCTTC

J gene: TRBJ1-2
V gene: TRBV30
D gene: NA
CDR3 length: 13
clone size: NA
CDR3 protein: CAWRDRRDYGYTF
CDR3 DNA: TGTGCCTGGAGGGACCGTCGGGACTATGGCTACACCTTC

J gene: TRBJ1-1
V gene: TRBV28
D gene: TRBD1
CDR3 length: 15
clone size: NA
CDR3 protein: CASSPRTGGGAEAFF
CDR3 DNA: TGTGCCAGCAGTCCGAGGACAGGGGGAGGGGCTGAAGCTTTCTTT

J gene: TRBJ1-5
V gene: TRBV5-6
D gene: NA
CDR3 length: 16
clone size: NA
CDR3 protein: CASSLAPTGGNQPQHF
CDR3 DNA: TGTGCCAGCAGCTTGGCCCCAACCGGGGGCAATCAGCCCCAGCATTTT

J gene: TRBJ2-5
V gene: TRBV30
D gene: NA
CDR3 length: 14
clone size: NA
CDR3 protein: CASGSRGGGETQYF
CDR3 DNA: TGTGCCTCCGGGTCGCGAGGGGGGGGAGAGACCCAGTACTTC

J gene: TRBJ2-1
V gene: TRBV7-3
D gene: NA
CDR3 length: 13
clone size: NA
CDR3 protein: CASSKTFAGEQFF
CDR3 DNA: TGTGCCAGCAGCAAAACCTTTGCGGGTGAGCAGTTCTTC

J gene: TRBJ2-5
V gene: TRBV7-2
D gene: TRBD2
CDR3 length: 16
clone size: NA
CDR3 protein: CASSLGLAGGQETQYF
CDR3 DNA: TGTGCCAGCAGCTTAGGACTAGCGGGGGGACAAGAGACCCAGTACTTC

J gene: TRBJ2-6
V gene: TRBV10-1
D gene: NA
CDR3 length: 17
clone size: NA
CDR3 protein: CASSELHPSTGANVLTF
CDR3 DNA: TGCGCCAGCAGTGAGTTACACCCTAGCACTGGGGCCAACGTCCTGACTTTC

J gene: TRBJ1-1
V gene: TRBV28
D gene: TRBD1
CDR3 length: 14
clone size: NA
CDR3 protein: CASSLGQANTEAFF
CDR3 DNA: TGTGCCAGCAGTTTGGGACAGGCGAACACTGAAGCTTTCTTT